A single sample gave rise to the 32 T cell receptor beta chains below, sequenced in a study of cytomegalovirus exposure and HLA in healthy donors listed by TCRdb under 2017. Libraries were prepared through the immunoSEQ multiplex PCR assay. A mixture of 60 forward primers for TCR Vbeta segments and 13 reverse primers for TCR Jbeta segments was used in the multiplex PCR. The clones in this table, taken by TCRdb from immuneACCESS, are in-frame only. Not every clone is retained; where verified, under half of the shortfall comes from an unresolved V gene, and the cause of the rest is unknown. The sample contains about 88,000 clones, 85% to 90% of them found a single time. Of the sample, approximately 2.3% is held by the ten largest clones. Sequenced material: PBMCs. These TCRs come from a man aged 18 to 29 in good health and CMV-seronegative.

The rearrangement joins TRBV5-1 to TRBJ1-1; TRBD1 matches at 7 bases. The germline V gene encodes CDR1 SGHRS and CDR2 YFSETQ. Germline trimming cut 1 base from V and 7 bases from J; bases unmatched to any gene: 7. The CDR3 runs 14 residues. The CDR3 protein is CASSLSTGALEAFF. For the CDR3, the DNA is TGCGCCAGCAGCTTGTCTACAGGGGCCCTTGAAGCTTTCTTT.

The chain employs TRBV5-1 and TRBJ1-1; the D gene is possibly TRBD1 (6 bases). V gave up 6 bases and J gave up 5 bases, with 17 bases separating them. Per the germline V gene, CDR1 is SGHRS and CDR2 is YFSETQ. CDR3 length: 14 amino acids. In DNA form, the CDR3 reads TGCGCCAGCAAAAAGATACAGGGTGAGACTGAAGCTTTCTTT. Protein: CASKKIQGETEAFF.

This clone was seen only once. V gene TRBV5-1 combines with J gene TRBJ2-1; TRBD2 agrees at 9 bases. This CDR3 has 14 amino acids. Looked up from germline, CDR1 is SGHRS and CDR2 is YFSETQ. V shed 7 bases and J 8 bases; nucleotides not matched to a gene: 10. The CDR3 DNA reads TGCGCCAGCGTACATAGCGGGAGAGGCGATGAGCAGTTCTTC. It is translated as CASVHSGRGDEQFF.

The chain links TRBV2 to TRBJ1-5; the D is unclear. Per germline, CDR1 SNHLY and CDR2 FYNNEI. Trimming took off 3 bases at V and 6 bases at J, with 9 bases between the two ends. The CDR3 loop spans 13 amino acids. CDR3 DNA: TGTGCCAGCAGTGAGGGCAGACGTCAGCCCCAGCATTTT. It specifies CASSEGRRQPQHF.

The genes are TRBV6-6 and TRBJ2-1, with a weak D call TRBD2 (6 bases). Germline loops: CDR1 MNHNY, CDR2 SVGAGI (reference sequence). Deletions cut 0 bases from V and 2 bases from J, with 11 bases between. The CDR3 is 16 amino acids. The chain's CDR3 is CASSYSPGDAYNEQFF. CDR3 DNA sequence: TGTGCCAGCAGTTACTCCCCGGGAGATGCCTACAATGAGCAGTTCTTC.

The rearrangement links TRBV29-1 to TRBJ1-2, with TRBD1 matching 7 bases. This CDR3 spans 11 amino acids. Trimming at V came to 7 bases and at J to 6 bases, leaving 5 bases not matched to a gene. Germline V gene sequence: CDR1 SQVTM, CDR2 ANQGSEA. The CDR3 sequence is CSAGGTNGYTF. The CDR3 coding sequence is TGCAGCGCAGGGGGAACAAATGGCTACACCTTC.

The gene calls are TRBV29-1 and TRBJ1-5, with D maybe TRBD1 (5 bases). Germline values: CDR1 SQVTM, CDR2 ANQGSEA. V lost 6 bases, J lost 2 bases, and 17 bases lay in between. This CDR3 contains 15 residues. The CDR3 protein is CSVWGPKSGNQPQHF. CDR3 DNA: TGCAGCGTGTGGGGCCCCAAATCGGGCAATCAGCCCCAGCATTTT. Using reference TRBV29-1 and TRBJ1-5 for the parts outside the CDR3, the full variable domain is SAVISQKPSRDICQRGTSLTIQCQVDSQVTMMFWYRQQPGQSLTLIATANQGSEATYESGFVIDKFPISRPNLTFSTLTVSNMSPEDSSIYLCSVWGPKSGNQPQHFGDGTRLSIL.

CDR3 amino acids: CAAATGEGYNEQFF. CDR3 sequence (DNA): TGTGCCGCAGCCACCGGGGAGGGATACAATGAGCAGTTCTTC. J is TRBJ2-1 and V is TRBV19; 7 bases match TRBD2. V shed 11 bases, J shed 4 bases, and the junction held 11 bases outside the gene matches. The CDR3 has 14 residues. Looked up from germline, CDR1 is LNHDA and CDR2 is SQIVND (reference sequence).

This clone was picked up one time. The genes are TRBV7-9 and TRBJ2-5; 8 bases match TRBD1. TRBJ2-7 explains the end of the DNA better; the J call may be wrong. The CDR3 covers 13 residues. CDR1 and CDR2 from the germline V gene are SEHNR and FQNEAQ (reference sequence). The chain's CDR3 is CASSTDRVYEQYF. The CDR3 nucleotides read TGTGCCAGCAGTACGGACAGGGTCTACGAGCAGTACTTC.

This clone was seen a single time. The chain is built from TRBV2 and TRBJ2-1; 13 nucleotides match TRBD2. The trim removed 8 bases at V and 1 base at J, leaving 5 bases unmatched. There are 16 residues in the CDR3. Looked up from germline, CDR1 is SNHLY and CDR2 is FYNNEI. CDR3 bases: TGTGCCAGCGGGGGACTAGCGGGGCAATCCTACAATGAGCAGTTCTTC. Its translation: CASGGLAGQSYNEQFF.

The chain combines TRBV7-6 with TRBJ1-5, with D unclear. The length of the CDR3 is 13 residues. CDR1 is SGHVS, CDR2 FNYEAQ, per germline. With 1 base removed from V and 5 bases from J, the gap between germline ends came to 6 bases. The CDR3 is CASSLERDQPQHF. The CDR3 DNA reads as TGTGCCAGCAGCTTAGAACGGGATCAGCCCCAGCATTTT.

CDR3 amino acids: CAIQRQGVNTEAFF. CDR3 sequence (DNA): TGCGCCATCCAACGCCAGGGCGTGAACACTGAAGCTTTCTTT. The chain recombines TRBV10-1 with TRBJ1-1; D may be TRBD1 (5 bases). Germline loops: CDR1 WNHNN, CDR2 SYGVQD (reference sequence). The CDR3 runs to 14 residues. Trimming stripped 10 bases from V and 0 bases from J, with 15 bases between.

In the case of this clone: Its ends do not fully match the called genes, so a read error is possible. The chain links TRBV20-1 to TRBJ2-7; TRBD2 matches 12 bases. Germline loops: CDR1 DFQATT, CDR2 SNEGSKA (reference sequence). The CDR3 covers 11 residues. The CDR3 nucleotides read TGCAGTACTAGCGGGGGGTGTGAGCAGTACTTC. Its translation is CSTSGGCEQYF.

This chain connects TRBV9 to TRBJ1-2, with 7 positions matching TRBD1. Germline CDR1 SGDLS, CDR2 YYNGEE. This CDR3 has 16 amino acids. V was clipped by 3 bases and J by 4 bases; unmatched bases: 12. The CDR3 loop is CASSGYRDSESYGYTF. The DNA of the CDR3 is TGTGCCAGCAGCGGATACCGGGACAGCGAGTCCTATGGCTACACCTTC. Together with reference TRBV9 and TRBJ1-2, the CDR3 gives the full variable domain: DSGVTQTPKHLITATGQRVTLRCSPRSGDLSVYWYQQSLDQGLQFLIQYYNGEERAKGNILERFSAQQFPDLHSELNLSSLELGDSALYFCASSGYRDSESYGYTFGSGTRLTVV.

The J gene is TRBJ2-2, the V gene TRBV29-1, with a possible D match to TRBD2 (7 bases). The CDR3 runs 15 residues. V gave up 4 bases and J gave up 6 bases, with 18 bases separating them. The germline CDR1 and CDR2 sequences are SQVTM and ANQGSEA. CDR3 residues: CSVAGRWGGAGELFF. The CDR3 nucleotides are TGCAGCGTTGCGGGGCGGTGGGGGGGCGCCGGGGAGCTGTTTTTT.

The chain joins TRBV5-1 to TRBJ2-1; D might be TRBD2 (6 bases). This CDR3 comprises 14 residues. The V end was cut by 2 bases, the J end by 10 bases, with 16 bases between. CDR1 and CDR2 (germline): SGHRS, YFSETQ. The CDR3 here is CASSFGEVTREQFF. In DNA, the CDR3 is TGCGCCAGCAGCTTTGGGGAGGTGACAAGGGAGCAGTTCTTC.

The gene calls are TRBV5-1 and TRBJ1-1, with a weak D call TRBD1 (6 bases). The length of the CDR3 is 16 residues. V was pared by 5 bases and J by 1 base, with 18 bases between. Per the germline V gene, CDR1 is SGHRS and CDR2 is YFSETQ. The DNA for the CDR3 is TGCGCCAGCAGACTTGGGAGGGGGAAGCAGAACACTGAAGCTTTCTTT. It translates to CASRLGRGKQNTEAFF.

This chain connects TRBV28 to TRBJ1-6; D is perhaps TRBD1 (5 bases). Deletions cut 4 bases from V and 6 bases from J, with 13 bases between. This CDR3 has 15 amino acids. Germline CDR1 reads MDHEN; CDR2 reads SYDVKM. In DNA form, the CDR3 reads TGTGCCAGCAGTTCCTACAGGTCCCTTAATTCACCCCTCCACTTT. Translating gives CASSSYRSLNSPLHF. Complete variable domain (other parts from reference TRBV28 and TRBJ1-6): DVKVTQSSRYLVKRTGEKVFLECVQDMDHENMFWYRQDPGLGLRLIYFSYDVKMKEKGDIPEGYSVSREKKERFSLILESASTNQTSMYLCASSSYRSLNSPLHFGNGTRLTVT.

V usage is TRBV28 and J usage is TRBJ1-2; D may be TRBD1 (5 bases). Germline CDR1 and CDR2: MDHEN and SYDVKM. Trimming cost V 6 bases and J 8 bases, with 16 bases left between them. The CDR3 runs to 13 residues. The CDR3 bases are TGTGCCAGCAGCCCCCCGGGGGTGAGCGGCTACACCTTC. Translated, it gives CASSPPGVSGYTF.

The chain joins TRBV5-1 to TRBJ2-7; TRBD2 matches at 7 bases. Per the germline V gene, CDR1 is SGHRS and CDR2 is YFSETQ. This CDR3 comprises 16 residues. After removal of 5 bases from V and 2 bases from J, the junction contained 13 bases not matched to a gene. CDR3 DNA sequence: TGCGCCAGCAGTTCGCACCTTAGCGGGTCTCCCTACGAGCAGTACTTC. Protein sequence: CASSSHLSGSPYEQYF.

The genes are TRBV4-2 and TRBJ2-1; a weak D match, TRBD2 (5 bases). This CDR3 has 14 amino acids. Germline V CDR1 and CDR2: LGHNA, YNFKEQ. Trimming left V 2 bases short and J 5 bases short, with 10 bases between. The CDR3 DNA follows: TGTGCCAGCAGCCAACGAGGAGGTAACAATGAGCAGTTCTTC. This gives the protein CASSQRGGNNEQFF.

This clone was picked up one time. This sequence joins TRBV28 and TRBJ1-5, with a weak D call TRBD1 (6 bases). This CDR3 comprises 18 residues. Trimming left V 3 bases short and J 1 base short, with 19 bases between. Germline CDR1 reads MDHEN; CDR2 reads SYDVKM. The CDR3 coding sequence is TGTGCCAGCAGTTTTAATCTCGACAGGAGTCTAAGCAATCAGCCCCAGCATTTT. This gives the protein CASSFNLDRSLSNQPQHF.

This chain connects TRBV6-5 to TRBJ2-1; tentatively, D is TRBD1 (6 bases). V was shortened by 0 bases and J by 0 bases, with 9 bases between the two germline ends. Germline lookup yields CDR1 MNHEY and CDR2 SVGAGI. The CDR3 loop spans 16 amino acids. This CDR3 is CASSYSQGISYNEQFF. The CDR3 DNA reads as TGTGCCAGCAGTTACTCGCAGGGGATCTCCTACAATGAGCAGTTCTTC.

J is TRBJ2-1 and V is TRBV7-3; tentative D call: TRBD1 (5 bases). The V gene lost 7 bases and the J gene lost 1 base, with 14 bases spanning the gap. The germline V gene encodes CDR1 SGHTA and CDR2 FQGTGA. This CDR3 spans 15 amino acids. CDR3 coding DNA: TGTGCCAGCACCGAAACCCAGGGTTCCTACAATGAGCAGTTCTTC. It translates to CASTETQGSYNEQFF.

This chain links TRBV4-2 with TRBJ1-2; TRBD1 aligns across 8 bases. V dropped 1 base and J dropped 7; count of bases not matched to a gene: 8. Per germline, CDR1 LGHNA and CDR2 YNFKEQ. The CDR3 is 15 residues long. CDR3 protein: CASSQAGTGLGGYTF. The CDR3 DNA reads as TGTGCCAGCAGCCAAGCCGGGACAGGCCTCGGTGGCTACACCTTC.

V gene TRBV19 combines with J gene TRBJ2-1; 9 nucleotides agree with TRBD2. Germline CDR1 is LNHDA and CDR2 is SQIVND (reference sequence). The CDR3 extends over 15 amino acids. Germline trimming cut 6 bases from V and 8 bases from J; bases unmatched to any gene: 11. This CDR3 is CASRDGAGGSDEQFF. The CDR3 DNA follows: TGTGCCAGTAGGGATGGAGCGGGAGGCAGCGATGAGCAGTTCTTC.

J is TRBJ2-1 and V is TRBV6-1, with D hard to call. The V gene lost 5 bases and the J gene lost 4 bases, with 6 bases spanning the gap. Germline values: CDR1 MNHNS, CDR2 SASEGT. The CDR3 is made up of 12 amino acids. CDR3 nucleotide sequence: TGTGCCAGCAGTTTAACTTACAATGAGCAGTTCTTC. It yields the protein CASSLTYNEQFF.

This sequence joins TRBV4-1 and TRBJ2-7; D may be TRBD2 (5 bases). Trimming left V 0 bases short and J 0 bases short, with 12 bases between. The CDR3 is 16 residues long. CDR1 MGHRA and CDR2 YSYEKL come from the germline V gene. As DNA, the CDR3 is TGCGCCAGCAGCCAAGATTCGGACGGACTCTCCTACGAGCAGTACTTC. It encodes CASSQDSDGLSYEQYF.

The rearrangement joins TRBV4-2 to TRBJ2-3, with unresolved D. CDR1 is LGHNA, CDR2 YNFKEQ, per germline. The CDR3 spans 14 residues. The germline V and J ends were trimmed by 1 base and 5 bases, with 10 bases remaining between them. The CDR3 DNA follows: TGTGCCAGCAGCCAAGGTCCCCCTAAAGATACGCAGTATTTT. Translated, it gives CASSQGPPKDTQYF.

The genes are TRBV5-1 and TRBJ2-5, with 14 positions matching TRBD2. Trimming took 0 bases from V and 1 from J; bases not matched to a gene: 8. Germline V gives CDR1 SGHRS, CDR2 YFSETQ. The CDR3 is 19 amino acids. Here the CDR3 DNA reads TGCGCCAGCAGCTTGGGTGGGACTAGCGGGAGTTTGTCCCAAGAGACCCAGTACTTC. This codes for CASSLGGTSGSLSQETQYF.

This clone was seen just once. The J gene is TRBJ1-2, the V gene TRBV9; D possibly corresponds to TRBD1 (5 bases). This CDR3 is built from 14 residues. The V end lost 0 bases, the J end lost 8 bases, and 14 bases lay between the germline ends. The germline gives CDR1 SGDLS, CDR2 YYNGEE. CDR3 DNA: TGTGCCAGCAGCGTAGCTATTGGGGCGGAAGGCTACACCTTC. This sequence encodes CASSVAIGAEGYTF.

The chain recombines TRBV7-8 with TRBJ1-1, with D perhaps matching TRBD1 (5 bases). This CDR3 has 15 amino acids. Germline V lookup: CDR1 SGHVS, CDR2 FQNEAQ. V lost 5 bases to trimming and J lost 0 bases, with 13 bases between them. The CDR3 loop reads CASSPGGAMNTEAFF. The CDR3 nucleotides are TGTGCCAGCAGCCCCGGAGGGGCGATGAACACTGAAGCTTTCTTT.